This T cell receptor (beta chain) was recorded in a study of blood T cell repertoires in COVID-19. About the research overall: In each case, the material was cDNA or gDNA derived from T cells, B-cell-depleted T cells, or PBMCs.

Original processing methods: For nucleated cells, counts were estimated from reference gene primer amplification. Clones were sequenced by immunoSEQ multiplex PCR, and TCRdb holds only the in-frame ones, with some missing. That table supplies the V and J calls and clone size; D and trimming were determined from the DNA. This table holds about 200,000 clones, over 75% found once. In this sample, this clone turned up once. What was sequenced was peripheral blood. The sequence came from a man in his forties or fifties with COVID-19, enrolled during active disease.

The CDR3 sequence: CAIQGGGTEAFF. The DNA for the CDR3 is TGTGCCATACAAGGGGGCGGCACTGAAGCTTTCTTT. V and J are TRBV28 and TRBJ1-1; 7 bases are shared with TRBD1. Germline CDR1 MDHEN, CDR2 SYDVKM. Trimming removed 10 bases from V and 4 bases from J; junction bases left unmatched: 6. The CDR3 extends over 12 amino acids.